The 6 T cell receptor beta chains below all came from one sample that was sequenced in a study of Tregs in tolerant kidney transplant recipients. Sequencing was performed with immunoSEQ multiplex PCR; in TCRdb, only in-frame clones are kept and a portion is missing. This sample has 80,000 to 90,000 clones, with around 94% found just once. The sample was CD8+ T cells from blood. The receptors here all came from a human donor in good health.

In DNA, the CDR3 is TGTGCCAGCAGTACTACAGGGGGCCTCCGCCCTTTTGGCTACACCTTC. It codes for CASSTTGGLRPFGYTF. The rearrangement uses TRBV27 and TRBJ1-2; 9 nucleotides align to TRBD1. CDR1 is MNHEY and CDR2 is SMNVEV in the germline V gene (reference sequence). Trimming cost V 5 bases and J 7 bases; bases outside gene matches: 14. CDR3 length: 16 amino acids.

The chain carries TRBV7-6 and TRBJ1-1; D is possibly TRBD1 (5 bases). The CDR3 spans 15 residues. Germline CDR1 reads SGHVS; CDR2 reads FNYEAQ. The V and J ends lost 5 bases and 3 bases respectively, with 16 bases between them. The CDR3 nucleotides read TGTGCCAGCAGCCCCAGGTTAGGGGTATACACTGAAGCTTTCTTT. The encoded protein is CASSPRLGVYTEAFF.

This clone was seen a handful of times. The chain uses TRBV27 and TRBJ2-2, with 8 nucleotides matching TRBD2. The CDR3 contains 16 residues. With V trimmed by 2 bases and J by 5 bases, 7 bases remained unmatched. CDR1 is MNHEY, CDR2 SMNVEV, per germline (reference sequence). The CDR3 sequence is CASSLKDGGETGELFF. Here the CDR3 DNA reads TGTGCCAGCAGTTTAAAGGACGGGGGGGAAACCGGGGAGCTGTTTTTT.

Remarks on this clone: Other DNA sequences from this sample encode an identical CDR3 as well. The V call is TRBV6-5, the J call TRBJ1-1; weak D call: TRBD1 (5 bases). The CDR3 runs to 14 residues. Trimming pared 5 bases from V and 9 bases from J, leaving 19 bases between. Germline V gives CDR1 MNHEY, CDR2 SVGAGI. The CDR3 protein is CASSPYGDGEKAFF. In DNA form, the CDR3 reads TGTGCCAGCAGTCCCTACGGGGACGGTGAAAAAGCTTTCTTT.

The V gene is TRBV7-9, the J gene TRBJ2-7, with a tentative D call TRBD2 (6 bases). Germline-derived CDR1 and CDR2 are SEHNR and FQNEAQ (reference sequence). Deletions cut 0 bases from V and 5 bases from J, with 8 bases between. The CDR3 runs to 13 residues. CDR3: CASSLAAGNEQYF. CDR3 nucleotides: TGTGCCAGCAGCTTAGCTGCGGGGAACGAGCAGTACTTC.

The rearrangement links TRBV30 to TRBJ2-7; 8 nucleotides line up with TRBD1. Germline loops: CDR1 GTSNPN, CDR2 SVGIG (reference sequence). This CDR3 has 14 amino acids. Trimming cost V 5 bases and J 7 bases; bases outside gene matches: 13. The CDR3 DNA follows: TGTGCCTGGGGCCCCCCGGACAGGGTAAGGGAGCAGTACTTC. Its protein is CAWGPPDRVREQYF.